The subject of this entry is one T cell receptor beta chain. Its antigen is unidentified. Sequencing on ten immunoSEQ deep assay plates was performed for unsorted PBMC DNA. Libraries were prepared by immunoSEQ multiplex PCR; TCRdb keeps only in-frame clonotypes and omits some of them. The table shows some 450,000 clones, with about 74% occurring only once. These data come from a study of shared clonotypes between healthy human individuals. Tens of millions of PBMCs went into genomic DNA for unsorted samples. Study outcomes and limitations: An expected dependence of interdonor clonotype sharing on sequencing depth was noted.

The CDR3 spans 12 residues. Germline V gives CDR1 GTSNPN, CDR2 SVGIG (reference sequence). The sample taken for sequencing was PBMCs. The V and J genes are TRBV30 and TRBJ2-7; no clear D gene. The better agreement between TRBJ2-1 and the DNA end casts doubt on the J call. This clonotype was sampled from a woman between 40 and 55 years old in good health. Some clones in this sample may be carry-over from other donors' samples. DNA of the CDR3: TGTGCCTGGAGTGGACCCCCGGGTGAGCAGTTCTTC. This encodes CAWSGPPGEQFF.